This T cell receptor beta chain was obtained from a study of Ad26.COV2.S vaccination and SARS-CoV-2 variants. Across the study: The trial was COV1001 and the donor's arm was Ad26.COV2.S. Broader study findings: There was reportedly substantial breadth in spike-specific CD8+ and CD4+ T cell responses after vaccination. Ad26.COV2.S recipients had broader spike-specific TCRs (P = 0.0014).

Treatment noted: about 20 received Ad26.COV2.S at low or high dose, single or two shots; 5 received placebo; per-sample allocation not given. Samples were taken on day 63 after the first vaccine or placebo injection. This vaccine is an Ad26 vector that expresses the Wuhan-strain SARS-CoV-2 spike. The repertoire was sequenced with immunoSEQ multiplex PCR; TCRdb's copy has only in-frame clones and lacks some. The sample shows about 350,000 clones, about 85% of them seen only once. Deletions cut 4 bases from V and 0 bases from J, with 15 bases between. In germline, CDR1 is SGHRS, CDR2 YFSETQ. This CDR3 comprises 16 residues. Regarding this clone: The antigen is undetermined.

This sequence joins TRBV5-1 and TRBJ2-3; perhaps TRBD1 as D (6 bases). This specimen consisted of peripheral blood, obtained in a trial of Ad26.COV2.S vaccine versus placebo. This receptor was identified in a person between 18 and 60 years old who received the Ad26.COV2.S COVID-19 vaccine or a placebo. DNA of the CDR3: TGCGCCAGCAGCCGACCCGGGACACCTAGCACAGATACGCAGTATTTT. Amino acid sequence: CASSRPGTPSTDTQYF.